A selection of T cell receptor beta chains follows, all from one sample in a study of shared clonotypes between healthy human individuals. The table came from immunoSEQ multiplex PCR; TCRdb's copy has only in-frame clones and leaves some out. The table includes over 850,000 clones, approximately 78% detected once. Specimen: memory CD4+ T cells from PBMCs. The receptors originated from a man aged 18 to 30 in good health. Some clones in this sample may be carry-over from other donors' samples. CDR3s include the opening cysteine and the closing phenylalanine or tryptophan. The D gene is left open where the match is weak. The size entry is marked missing in some rows and otherwise reads once, few, many or a size class.

CDR3aa | CDR3nt | j_gene | d_gene | abundance | v_gene
CASSATGSYEQYF | TGCGCCAGCAGTGCGACAGGCTCCTACGAGCAGTACTTC | TRBJ2-7 | . | . | TRBV10-2
CASSPGGEAGVYEQYF | TGTGCCAGCAGCCCCGGGGGGGAGGCGGGAGTTTACGAGCAGTACTTC | TRBJ2-7 | TRBD2 | few | TRBV7-9
CASSIDGYTEAFF | TGTGCCAGTAGTATCGACGGTTACACTGAAGCTTTCTTT | TRBJ1-1 | . | . | TRBV19
CATSRDRGQGGYTEAFF | TGTGCCACCAGCAGAGATAGGGGACAGGGCGGCTACACTGAAGCTTTCTTT | TRBJ1-1 | TRBD1 | once | TRBV15
CASSQRFREGGEKLFF | TGCGCCAGCAGCCAACGTTTCCGGGAAGGGGGGGAAAAACTGTTTTTT | TRBJ1-4 | . | . | TRBV4-3
CASSDPPGVRDYGYTF | TGTGCCAGCAGTGACCCTCCAGGGGTCAGGGACTATGGCTACACCTTC | TRBJ1-2 | . | . | TRBV6-1
CASSLSADYNEQFF | TGTGCCAGCAGTTTATCTGCCGATTACAATGAGCAGTTCTTC | TRBJ2-1 | . | . | TRBV27
CSGGGGSETQYF | TGCAGCGGTGGTGGGGGCTCCGAGACCCAGTACTTC | TRBJ2-5 | . | . | TRBV29-1
CAWSGLAGLEQFF | TGTGCCTGGAGTGGACTAGCGGGACTTGAGCAGTTCTTC | TRBJ2-1 | TRBD2 | once | TRBV30
CASSPGQGAIAFF | TGCGCCAGCTCCCCCGGACAGGGGGCTATAGCTTTCTTT | TRBJ1-1 | TRBD1 | . | TRBV5-1
CASSLQTGWTFF | TGTGCCAGCAGTTTACAGACGGGATGGACGTTCTTC | TRBJ2-1 | . | . | TRBV28
CASSFAPGQAYEQYF | TGTGCCAGCAGCTTCGCGCCGGGACAGGCCTACGAGCAGTACTTC | TRBJ2-7 | TRBD1 | . | TRBV7-3
CASSQVVSVSPLHF | TGCGCCAGCAGCCAGGTGGTGTCGGTTTCACCCCTCCACTTT | TRBJ1-6 | . | . | TRBV4-1
CASSPPRTSGRASTGELFF | TGTGCCAGCAGTCCCCCCCGGACTAGCGGGAGGGCCAGCACCGGGGAGCTGTTTTTT | TRBJ2-2 | TRBD2 | . | TRBV7-9
CASTLDRRYEQYF | TGTGCCAGCACTCTGGATAGGCGTTACGAGCAGTACTTC | TRBJ2-7 | . | . | TRBV28
CAWRSVWDTQYF | TGTGCCTGGAGAAGTGTTTGGGATACGCAGTATTTT | TRBJ2-3 | . | . | TRBV30
CASSLQGQGVYGYTF | TGTGCCAGCAGCTTACAAGGACAGGGGGTTTATGGCTACACCTTC | TRBJ1-2 | TRBD1 | . | TRBV7-3
CASSLTGANQPQHF | TGCGCCAGCAGCTTGACAGGGGCCAATCAGCCCCAGCATTTT | TRBJ1-5 | TRBD1 | . | TRBV5-1
CASYQAGNYGYTF | TGTGCCAGCTACCAGGCGGGCAACTATGGCTACACCTTC | TRBJ1-2 | . | . | TRBV18
CASSGTRGQETQYF | TGCGCCAGCAGCGGGACCAGGGGGCAGGAGACCCAGTACTTC | TRBJ2-5 | TRBD1 | once | TRBV5-1
CASSILRTQGTGELFF | TGTGCCAGTAGTATATTAAGGACTCAGGGCACCGGGGAGCTGTTTTTT | TRBJ2-2 | . | . | TRBV19
CASSYFVSGAYEQYF | TGTGCCAGCAGTTACTTTGTTAGCGGCGCCTACGAGCAGTACTTC | TRBJ2-7 | . | . | TRBV6-5
CASSIGGVRETQYF | TGTGCCAGTAGTATAGGAGGGGTCAGGGAGACCCAGTACTTC | TRBJ2-5 | . | few | TRBV19
CASSEIRGIEAFF | TGTGCCAGCAGTGAAATCCGCGGAATTGAAGCTTTCTTT | TRBJ1-1 | . | . | TRBV6-1
CASSLARGDTQYF | TGTGCCAGCAGCTTAGCCAGGGGAGATACGCAGTATTTT | TRBJ2-3 | . | . | TRBV7-9
CASSPPNTGELFF | TGTGCCAGCAGCCCCCCGAACACCGGGGAGCTGTTTTTT | TRBJ2-2 | . | . | TRBV14
CRAGTSGSDTQYF | TGCAGGGCTGGGACTAGCGGATCAGATACGCAGTATTTT | TRBJ2-3 | TRBD2 | . | TRBV29-1
CASRRGTAEYTGELFF | TGTGCCAGTAGACGCGGGACAGCGGAATACACCGGGGAGCTGTTTTTT | TRBJ2-2 | . | many | TRBV19
CASSYAPLGSYEQYF | TGTGCCAGCAGTTACGCACCCCTGGGGTCCTACGAGCAGTACTTC | TRBJ2-7 | . | few | TRBV6-5
CASQGGGSTEAFF | TGTGCCAGCCAAGGAGGGGGAAGCACTGAAGCTTTCTTT | TRBJ1-1 | . | few | TRBV9